The T cell receptor (beta chain) described here comes from a study of blood T cell repertoires in COVID-19. Here immunoSEQ multiplex PCR was the method, and the copy in TCRdb shows in-frame clones only, minus some. The profile covers roughly 160,000 clones, with about 85% appearing a single time and around 7% taken by the ten largest. This receptor was obtained from an elderly man with COVID-19, enrolled during active disease. The specimen was peripheral blood.

The CDR3 spells CASGWGLFTDTQYF. CDR3 in DNA: TGTGCTAGTGGTTGGGGCTTGTTCACAGATACGCAGTATTTT. The chain joins TRBV12-5 to TRBJ2-3, with a weak D call TRBD1 (5 bases). The V gene lost 4 bases and the J gene lost 2 bases, with 10 bases spanning the gap. CDR3 size: 14 residues. Germline assignment: CDR1 LGHNT and CDR2 FRNRAP.